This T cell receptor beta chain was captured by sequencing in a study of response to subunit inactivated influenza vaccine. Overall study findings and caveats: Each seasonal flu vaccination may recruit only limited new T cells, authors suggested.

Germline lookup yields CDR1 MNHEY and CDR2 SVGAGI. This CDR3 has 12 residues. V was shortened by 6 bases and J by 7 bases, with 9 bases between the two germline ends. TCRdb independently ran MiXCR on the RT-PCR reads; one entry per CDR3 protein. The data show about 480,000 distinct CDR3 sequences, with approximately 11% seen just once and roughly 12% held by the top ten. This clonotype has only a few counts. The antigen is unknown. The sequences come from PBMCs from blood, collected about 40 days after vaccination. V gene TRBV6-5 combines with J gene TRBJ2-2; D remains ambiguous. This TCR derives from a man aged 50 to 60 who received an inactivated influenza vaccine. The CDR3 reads CASSSAGGELFF. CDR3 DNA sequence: TGTGCCAGCAGCTCAGCTGGCGGGGAGCTGTTTTTT.